This entry describes one T cell receptor beta chain. This sample stems from a study of cytomegalovirus exposure and HLA in healthy donors. Primers: 60 Vbeta forward and 13 Jbeta reverse. Sequenced by immunoSEQ multiplex PCR; TCRdb stores in-frame clones only, minus some. The sample lists approximately 190,000 clones, approximately 90% occurring once. This TCR was sampled from a boy younger than 10 in good health and CMV-seronegative. Sequenced: PBMCs.

The CDR3 region has the DNA TGTGCCATCGGTAGTGCGGGAGCTGAGCAGTTCTTC. As protein: CAIGSAGAEQFF. The chain recombines TRBV10-3 with TRBJ2-1, with TRBD2 matching over 7 bases. This CDR3 is built from 12 residues. The germline CDR1 and CDR2 sequences are ENHRY and SYGVKD. Unmatched junction bases numbered 7, after V lost 8 bases and J lost 9 bases.